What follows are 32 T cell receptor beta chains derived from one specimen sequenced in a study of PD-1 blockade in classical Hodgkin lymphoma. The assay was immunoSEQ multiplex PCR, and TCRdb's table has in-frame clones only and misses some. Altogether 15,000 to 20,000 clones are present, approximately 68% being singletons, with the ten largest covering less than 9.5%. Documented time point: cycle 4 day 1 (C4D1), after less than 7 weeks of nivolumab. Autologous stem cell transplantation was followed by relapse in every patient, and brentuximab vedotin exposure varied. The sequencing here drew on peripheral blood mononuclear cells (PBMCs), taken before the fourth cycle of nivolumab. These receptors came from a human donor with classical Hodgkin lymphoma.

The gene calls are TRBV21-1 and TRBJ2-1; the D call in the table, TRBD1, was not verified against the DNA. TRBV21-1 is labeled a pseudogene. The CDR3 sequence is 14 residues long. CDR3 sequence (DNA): TGTGCCAGCAGCAAAGTGGCCAGGGCAAGTGAGCAGTTCTTC. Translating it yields CASSKVARASEQFF.

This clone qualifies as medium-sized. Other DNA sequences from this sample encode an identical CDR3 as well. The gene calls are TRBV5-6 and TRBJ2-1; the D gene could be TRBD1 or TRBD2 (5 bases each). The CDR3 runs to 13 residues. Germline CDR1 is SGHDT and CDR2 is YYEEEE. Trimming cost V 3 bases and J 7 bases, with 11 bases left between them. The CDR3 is CASSWGTVNEQFF. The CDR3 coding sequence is TGTGCCAGCAGCTGGGGGACGGTAAATGAGCAGTTCTTC.

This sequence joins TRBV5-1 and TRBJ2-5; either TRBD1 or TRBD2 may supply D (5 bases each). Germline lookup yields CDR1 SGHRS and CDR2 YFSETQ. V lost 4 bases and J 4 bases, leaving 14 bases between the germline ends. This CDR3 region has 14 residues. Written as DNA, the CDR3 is TGCGCCAGCAGCGTAGAGGGGAACGGAGAGACCCAGTACTTC. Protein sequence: CASSVEGNGETQYF.

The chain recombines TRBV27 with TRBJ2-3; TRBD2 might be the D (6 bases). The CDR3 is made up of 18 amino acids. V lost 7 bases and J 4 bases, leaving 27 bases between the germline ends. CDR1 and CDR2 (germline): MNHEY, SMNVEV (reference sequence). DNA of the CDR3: TGTGCCAGCACCTCAGGGCCGGGACTTTCTGGACCTGCAGATACGCAGTATTTT. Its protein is CASTSGPGLSGPADTQYF.

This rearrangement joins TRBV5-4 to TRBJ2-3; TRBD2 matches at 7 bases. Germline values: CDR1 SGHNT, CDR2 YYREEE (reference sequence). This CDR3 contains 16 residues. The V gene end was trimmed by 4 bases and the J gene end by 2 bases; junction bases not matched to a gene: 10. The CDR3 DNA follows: TGTGCCAGCAGCGCCAGGGAGGGCGTGTACACAGATACGCAGTATTTT. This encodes CASSAREGVYTDTQYF. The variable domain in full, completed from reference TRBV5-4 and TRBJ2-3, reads ETGVTQSPTHLIKTRGQQVTLRCSSQSGHNTVSWYQQALGQGPQFIFQYYREEENGRGNFPPRFSGLQFPNYSSELNVNALELDDSALYLCASSAREGVYTDTQYFGPGTRLTVL.

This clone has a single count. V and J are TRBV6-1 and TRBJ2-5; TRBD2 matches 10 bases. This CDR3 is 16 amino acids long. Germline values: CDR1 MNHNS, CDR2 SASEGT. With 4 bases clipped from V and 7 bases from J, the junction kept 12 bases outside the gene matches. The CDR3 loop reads CASSGSIAGGQGTQYF. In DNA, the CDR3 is TGTGCCAGCAGTGGATCGATAGCGGGAGGTCAGGGGACCCAGTACTTC.

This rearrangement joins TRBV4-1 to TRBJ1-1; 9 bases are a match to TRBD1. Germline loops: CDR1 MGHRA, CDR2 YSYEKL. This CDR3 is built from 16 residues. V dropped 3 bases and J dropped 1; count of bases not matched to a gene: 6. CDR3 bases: TGCGCCAGCAGCCACTCGACAGGGGGGTCGAACACTGAAGCTTTCTTT. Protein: CASSHSTGGSNTEAFF.

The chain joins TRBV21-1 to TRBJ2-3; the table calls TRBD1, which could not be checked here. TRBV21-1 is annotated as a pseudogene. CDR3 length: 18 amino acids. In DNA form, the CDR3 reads TGTGCCAGCAGCATAAGAGGTGGTGGGGCCGTGGGCACAGATACGCAGTATTTT. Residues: CASSIRGGGAVGTDTQYF.

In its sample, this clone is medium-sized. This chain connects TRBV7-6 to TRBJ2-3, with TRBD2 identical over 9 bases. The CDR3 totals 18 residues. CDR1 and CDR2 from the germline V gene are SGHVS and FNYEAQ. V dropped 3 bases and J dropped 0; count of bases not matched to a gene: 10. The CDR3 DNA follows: TGTGCCAGCAGCTTGGCCCCCGGGACTAGCACCAGCACAGATACGCAGTATTTT. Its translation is CASSLAPGTSTSTDTQYF.

The CDR3 region has the DNA TGTGCCAGCAGCTTAAAGCGGGAGGGGAGGACCGGGGAGCTGTTTTTT. Encoded protein: CASSLKREGRTGELFF. The chain employs TRBV7-3 and TRBJ2-2; 10 nucleotides agree with TRBD2. This CDR3 is 16 amino acids long. The trim removed 1 base at V and 5 bases at J, leaving 4 bases unmatched. CDR1 and CDR2 from the germline V gene are SGHTA and FQGTGA.

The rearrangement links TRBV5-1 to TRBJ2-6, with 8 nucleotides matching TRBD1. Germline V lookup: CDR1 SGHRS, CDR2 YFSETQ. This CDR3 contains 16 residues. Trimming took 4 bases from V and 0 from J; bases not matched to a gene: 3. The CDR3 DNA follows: TGCGCCAGCAGCCCGGACAGGGCCTCTGGGGCCAACGTCCTGACTTTC. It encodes CASSPDRASGANVLTF.

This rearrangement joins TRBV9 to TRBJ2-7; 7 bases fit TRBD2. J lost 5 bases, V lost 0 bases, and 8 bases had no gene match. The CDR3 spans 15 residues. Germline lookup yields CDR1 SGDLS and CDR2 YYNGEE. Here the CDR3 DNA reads TGTGCCAGCAGCGTAGCACTATTCGGGGGGAACGAGCAGTACTTC. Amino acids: CASSVALFGGNEQYF.

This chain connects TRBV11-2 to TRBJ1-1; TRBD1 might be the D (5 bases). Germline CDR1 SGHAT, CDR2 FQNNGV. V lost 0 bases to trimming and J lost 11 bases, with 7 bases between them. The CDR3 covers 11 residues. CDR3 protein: CASSLEGGAFF. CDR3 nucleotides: TGTGCCAGCAGCTTAGAGGGGGGGGCTTTCTTT.

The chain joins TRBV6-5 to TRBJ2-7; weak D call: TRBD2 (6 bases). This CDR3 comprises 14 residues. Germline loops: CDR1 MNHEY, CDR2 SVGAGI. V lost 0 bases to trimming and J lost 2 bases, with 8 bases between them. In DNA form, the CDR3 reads TGTGCCAGCAGTTACTCTGGAGGGCCCTACGAGCAGTACTTC. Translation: CASSYSGGPYEQYF.

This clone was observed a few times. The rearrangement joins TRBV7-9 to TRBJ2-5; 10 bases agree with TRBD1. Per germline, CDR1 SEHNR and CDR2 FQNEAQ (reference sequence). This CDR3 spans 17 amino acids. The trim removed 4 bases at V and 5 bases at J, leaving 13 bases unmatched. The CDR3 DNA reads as TGTGCCAGCAGCTCCAGAACCCGGACAGGGGGAGGGGAGACCCAGTACTTC. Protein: CASSSRTRTGGGETQYF. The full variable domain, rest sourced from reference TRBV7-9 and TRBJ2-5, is DTGVSQNPRHKITKRGQNVTFRCDPISEHNRLYWYRQTLGQGPEFLTYFQNEAQLEKSRLLSDRFSAERPKGSFSTLEIQRTEQGDSAMYLCASSSRTRTGGGETQYFGPGTRLLVL.

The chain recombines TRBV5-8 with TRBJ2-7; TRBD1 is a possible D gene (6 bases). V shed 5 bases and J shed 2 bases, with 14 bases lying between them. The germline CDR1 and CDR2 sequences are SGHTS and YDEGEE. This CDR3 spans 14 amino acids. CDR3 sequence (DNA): TGTGCCAGCAGGGACCCGGGACACACCTACGAGCAGTACTTC. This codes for CASRDPGHTYEQYF.

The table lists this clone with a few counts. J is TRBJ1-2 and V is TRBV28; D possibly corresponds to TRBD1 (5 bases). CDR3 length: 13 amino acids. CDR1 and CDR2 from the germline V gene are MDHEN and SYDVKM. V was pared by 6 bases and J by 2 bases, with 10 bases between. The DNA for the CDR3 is TGTGCCAGCAGCAGCGACAGCAACTATGGCTACACCTTC. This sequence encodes CASSSDSNYGYTF.

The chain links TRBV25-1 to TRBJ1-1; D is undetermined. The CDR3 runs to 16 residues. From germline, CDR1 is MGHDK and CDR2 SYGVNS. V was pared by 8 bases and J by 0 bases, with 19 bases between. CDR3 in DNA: TGTGCCAGCCGACCCGGGAGTGACCGACTGAACACTGAAGCTTTCTTT. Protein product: CASRPGSDRLNTEAFF.

CDR3 bases: TGCAGCGTTGAAACGTCTACAGGGGGAAAATGGAATGAGCAGTTCTTC. Amino acid sequence: CSVETSTGGKWNEQFF. The chain joins TRBV29-1 to TRBJ2-1; 8 bases match TRBD1. With 2 bases clipped from V and 7 bases from J, the junction kept 13 bases outside the gene matches. This CDR3 is built from 16 residues. Germline-derived CDR1 and CDR2 are SQVTM and ANQGSEA.

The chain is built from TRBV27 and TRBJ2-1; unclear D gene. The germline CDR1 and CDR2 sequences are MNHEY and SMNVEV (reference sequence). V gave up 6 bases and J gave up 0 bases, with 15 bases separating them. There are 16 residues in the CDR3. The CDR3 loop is CASRPDYYASYNEQFF. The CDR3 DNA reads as TGTGCCAGCAGACCCGATTACTATGCCTCCTACAATGAGCAGTTCTTC.

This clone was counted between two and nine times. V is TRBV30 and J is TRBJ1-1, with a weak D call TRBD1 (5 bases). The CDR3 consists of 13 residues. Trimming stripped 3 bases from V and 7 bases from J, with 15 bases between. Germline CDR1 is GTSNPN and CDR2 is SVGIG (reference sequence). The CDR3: CAWRGPGASEAFF. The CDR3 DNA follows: TGTGCCTGGAGAGGGCCCGGGGCGAGTGAAGCTTTCTTT. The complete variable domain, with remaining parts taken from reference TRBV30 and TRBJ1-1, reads SQTIHQWPATLVQPVGSPLSLECTVEGTSNPNLYWYRQAAGRGLQLLFYSVGIGQISSEVPQNLSASRPQDRQFILSSKKLLLSDSGFYLCAWRGPGASEAFFGQGTRLTVV.

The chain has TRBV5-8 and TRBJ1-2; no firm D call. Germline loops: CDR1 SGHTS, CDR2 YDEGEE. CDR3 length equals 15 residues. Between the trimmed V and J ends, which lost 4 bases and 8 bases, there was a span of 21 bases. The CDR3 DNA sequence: TGTGCCAGCAGCCAGATCTCGACGGTGGAGGGAGGCTACACCTTC. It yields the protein CASSQISTVEGGYTF.

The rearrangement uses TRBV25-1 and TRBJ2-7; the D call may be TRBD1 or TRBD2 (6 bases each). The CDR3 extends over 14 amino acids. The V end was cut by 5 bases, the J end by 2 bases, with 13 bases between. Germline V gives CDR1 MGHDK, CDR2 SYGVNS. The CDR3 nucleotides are TGTGCCAGCAGTCGAGAGGAGGGGGCCTACGAGCAGTACTTC. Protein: CASSREEGAYEQYF.

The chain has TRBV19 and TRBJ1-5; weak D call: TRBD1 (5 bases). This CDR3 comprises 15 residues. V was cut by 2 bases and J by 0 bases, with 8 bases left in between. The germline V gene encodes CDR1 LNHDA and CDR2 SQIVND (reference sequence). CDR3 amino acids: CASSIQGYSNQPQHF. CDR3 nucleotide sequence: TGTGCCAGTAGTATACAGGGCTATAGCAATCAGCCCCAGCATTTT. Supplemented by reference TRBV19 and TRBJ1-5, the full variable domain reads DGGITQSPKYLFRKEGQNVTLSCEQNLNHDAMYWYRQDPGQGLRLIYYSQIVNDFQKGDIAEGYSVSREKKESFPLTVTSAQKNPTAFYLCASSIQGYSNQPQHFGDGTRLSIL.

The CDR3 DNA reads TGTGCCAGCAGCCTTCGTGCGGGATCCCAGCATTTT. Translated: CASSLRAGSQHF. The J gene is TRBJ1-5, the V gene TRBV7-2, with no clear D. Germline V lookup: CDR1 SGHTA, CDR2 FQGNSA. This CDR3 has 12 residues. V dropped 5 bases and J dropped 11 bases, with 13 bases sitting between them.

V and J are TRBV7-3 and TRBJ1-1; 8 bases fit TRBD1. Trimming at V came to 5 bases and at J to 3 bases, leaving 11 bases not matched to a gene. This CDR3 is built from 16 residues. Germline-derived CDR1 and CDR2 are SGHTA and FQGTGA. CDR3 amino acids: CASSPFPATGDTEAFF. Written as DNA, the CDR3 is TGTGCCAGCAGCCCCTTCCCCGCGACAGGGGACACTGAAGCTTTCTTT.

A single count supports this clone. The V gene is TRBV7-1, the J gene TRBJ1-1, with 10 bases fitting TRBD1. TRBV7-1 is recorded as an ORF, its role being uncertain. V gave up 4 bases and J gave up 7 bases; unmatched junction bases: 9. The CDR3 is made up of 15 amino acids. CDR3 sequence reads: CASSLDRDRGREAFF. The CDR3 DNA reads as TGTGCCAGCAGCTTAGACCGGGACAGGGGACGTGAAGCTTTCTTT.

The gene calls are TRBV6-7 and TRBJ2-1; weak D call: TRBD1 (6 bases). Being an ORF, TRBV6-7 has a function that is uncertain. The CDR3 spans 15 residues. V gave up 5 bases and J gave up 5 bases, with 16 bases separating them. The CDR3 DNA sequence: TGTGCCAGCAGTATGGGACACGAGCAAGACAATGAGCAGTTCTTC. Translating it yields CASSMGHEQDNEQFF.

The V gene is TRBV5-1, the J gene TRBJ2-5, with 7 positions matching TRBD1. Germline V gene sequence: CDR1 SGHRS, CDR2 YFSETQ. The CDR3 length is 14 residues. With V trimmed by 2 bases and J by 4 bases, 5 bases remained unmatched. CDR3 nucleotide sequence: TGCGCCAGCAGCTTCTCCAGGGGGAGAGAGACCCAGTACTTC. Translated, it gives CASSFSRGRETQYF.

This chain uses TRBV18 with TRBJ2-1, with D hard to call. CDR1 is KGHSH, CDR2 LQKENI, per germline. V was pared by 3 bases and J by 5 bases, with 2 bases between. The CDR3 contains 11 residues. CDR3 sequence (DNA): TGTGCCAGCTCACCGAACAATGAGCAGTTCTTC. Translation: CASSPNNEQFF.

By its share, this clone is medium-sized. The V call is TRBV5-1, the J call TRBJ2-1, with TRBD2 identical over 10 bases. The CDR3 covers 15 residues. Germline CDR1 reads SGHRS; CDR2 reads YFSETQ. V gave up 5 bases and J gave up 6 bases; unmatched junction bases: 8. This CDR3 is CASRPGLAERNEQFF. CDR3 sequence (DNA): TGCGCCAGCAGACCCGGACTAGCGGAGCGCAATGAGCAGTTCTTC.

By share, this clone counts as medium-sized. The CDR3 DNA reads as TGCAGCGTTGAAGGGGACACTAAGCGCTCTGGGGCCAACGTCCTGACTTTC. Protein: CSVEGDTKRSGANVLTF. V usage is TRBV29-1 and J usage is TRBJ2-6; the D gene is possibly TRBD1 (6 bases). CDR1 is SQVTM, CDR2 ANQGSEA, per germline. Between the trimmed V and J ends, which lost 1 base and 0 bases, there was a span of 13 bases. The CDR3 has 17 amino acids.